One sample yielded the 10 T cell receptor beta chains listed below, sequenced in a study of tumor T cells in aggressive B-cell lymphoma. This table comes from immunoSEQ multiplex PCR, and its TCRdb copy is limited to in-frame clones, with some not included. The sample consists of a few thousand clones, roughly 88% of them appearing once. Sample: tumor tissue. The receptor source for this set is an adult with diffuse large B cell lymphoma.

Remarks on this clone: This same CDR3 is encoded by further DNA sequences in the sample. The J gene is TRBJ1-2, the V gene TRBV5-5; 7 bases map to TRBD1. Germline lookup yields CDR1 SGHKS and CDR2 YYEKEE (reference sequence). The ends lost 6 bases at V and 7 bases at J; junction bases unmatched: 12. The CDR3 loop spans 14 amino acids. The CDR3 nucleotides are TGTGCCAGCACTACGCGAGACAGGGAAGGTGGCTACACCTTC. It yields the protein CASTTRDREGGYTF.

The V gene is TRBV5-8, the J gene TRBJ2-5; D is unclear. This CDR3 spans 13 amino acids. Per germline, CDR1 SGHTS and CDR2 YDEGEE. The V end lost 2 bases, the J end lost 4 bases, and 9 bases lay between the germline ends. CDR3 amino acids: CASSLWAGETQYF. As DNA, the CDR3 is TGTGCCAGCAGCTTATGGGCTGGAGAGACCCAGTACTTC.

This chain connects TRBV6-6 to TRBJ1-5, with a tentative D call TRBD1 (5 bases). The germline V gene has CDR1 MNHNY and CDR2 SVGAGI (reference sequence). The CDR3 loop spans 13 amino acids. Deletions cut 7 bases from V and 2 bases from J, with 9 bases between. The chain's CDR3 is CASKQQGNQPQHF. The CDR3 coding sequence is TGTGCCAGCAAGCAACAGGGCAATCAGCCCCAGCATTTT.

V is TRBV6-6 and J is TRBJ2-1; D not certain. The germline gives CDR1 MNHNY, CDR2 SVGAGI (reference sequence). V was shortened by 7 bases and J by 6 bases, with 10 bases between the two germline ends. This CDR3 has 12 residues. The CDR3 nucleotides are TGTGCCAGCAACTCCCTTCCCAATGAGCAGTTCTTC. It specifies CASNSLPNEQFF.

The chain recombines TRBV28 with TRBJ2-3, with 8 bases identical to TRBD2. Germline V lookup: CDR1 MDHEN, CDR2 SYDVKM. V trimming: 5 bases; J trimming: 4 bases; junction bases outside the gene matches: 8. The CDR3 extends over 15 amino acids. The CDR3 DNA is TGTGCCAGCAGTGCACGGGGGGGCCGACCAGATACGCAGTATTTT. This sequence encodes CASSARGGRPDTQYF.

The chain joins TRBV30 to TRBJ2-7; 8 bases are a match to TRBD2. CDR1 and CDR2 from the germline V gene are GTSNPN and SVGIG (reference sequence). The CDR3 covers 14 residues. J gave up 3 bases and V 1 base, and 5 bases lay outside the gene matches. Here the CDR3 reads CAWSARGGSYEQYF. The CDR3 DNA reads TGTGCCTGGAGTGCTCGCGGGGGGAGCTACGAGCAGTACTTC.

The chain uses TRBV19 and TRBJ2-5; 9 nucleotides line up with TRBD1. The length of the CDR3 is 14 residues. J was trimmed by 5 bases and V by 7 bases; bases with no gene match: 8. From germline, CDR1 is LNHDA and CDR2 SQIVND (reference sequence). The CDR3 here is CASTRTGGRETQYF. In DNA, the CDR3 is TGTGCCAGTACCCGAACAGGGGGCCGGGAGACCCAGTACTTC.

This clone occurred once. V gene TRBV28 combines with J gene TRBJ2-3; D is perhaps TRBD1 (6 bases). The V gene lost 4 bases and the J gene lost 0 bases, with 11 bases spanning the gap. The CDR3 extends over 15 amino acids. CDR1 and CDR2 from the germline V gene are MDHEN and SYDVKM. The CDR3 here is CASSSGVSSTDTQYF. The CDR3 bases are TGTGCCAGCAGTTCAGGGGTTTCTAGCACAGATACGCAGTATTTT. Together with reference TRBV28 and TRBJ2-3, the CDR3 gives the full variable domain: DVKVTQSSRYLVKRTGEKVFLECVQDMDHENMFWYRQDPGLGLRLIYFSYDVKMKEKGDIPEGYSVSREKKERFSLILESASTNQTSMYLCASSSGVSSTDTQYFGPGTRLTVL.

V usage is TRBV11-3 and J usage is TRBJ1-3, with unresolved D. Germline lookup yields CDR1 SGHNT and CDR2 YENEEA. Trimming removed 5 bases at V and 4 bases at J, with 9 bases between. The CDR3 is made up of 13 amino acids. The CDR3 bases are TGTGCCAGCAGCCTGACAAGGGGAAACACCATATATTTT. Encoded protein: CASSLTRGNTIYF.

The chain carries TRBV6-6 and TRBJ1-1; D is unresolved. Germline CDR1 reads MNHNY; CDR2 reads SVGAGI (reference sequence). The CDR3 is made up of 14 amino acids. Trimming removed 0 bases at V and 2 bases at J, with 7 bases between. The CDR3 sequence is CASSYSLDNTEAFF. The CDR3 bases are TGTGCCAGCAGTTACTCCCTAGACAACACTGAAGCTTTCTTT.